A single sample is the source of the 2 T cell receptor beta chains below, sequenced in a study of shared clonotypes between healthy human individuals. CD8 cells regarded as naive lacked CD45RO, were positively chosen for CCR7, and omitted terminally differentiated effector memory CD45RA+ cells. The table came from immunoSEQ multiplex PCR; TCRdb's copy has only in-frame clones and leaves some out. This table holds about 820,000 clones, roughly 92% found once. Input material: naive CD8+ T cells sorted from blood. Source of these receptors: a man aged 25 to 40 in good health.

The chain uses TRBV14 and TRBJ2-7, with D perhaps matching TRBD1 or TRBD2 (6 bases each). V lost 4 bases to trimming and J lost 3 bases, with 13 bases between them. The germline CDR1 and CDR2 sequences are SGHDN and FVKESK. This CDR3 has 14 residues. CDR3 residues: CASSRRGAFYEQYF. The CDR3 bases are TGTGCCAGCAGCCGGAGGGGGGCATTCTACGAGCAGTACTTC.

The chain is built from TRBV28 and TRBJ2-7; D might be TRBD1 (6 bases). Germline V gene data show CDR1 as MDHEN and CDR2 as SYDVKM. V was pared by 6 bases and J by 2 bases, with 14 bases between. This CDR3 comprises 14 residues. The CDR3: CASSTYRDTYEQYF. The CDR3 DNA follows: TGTGCCAGCAGCACCTACAGGGATACCTACGAGCAGTACTTC.